The text below deals with one TCR beta chain. CDR3 length equals 18 residues. The V end was cut by 0 bases, the J end by 1 base, with 17 bases between. Germline V gives CDR1 SGDLS, CDR2 YYNGEE. These data belong to a study of blood T cell repertoires in COVID-19. The wider study: The analysed material was cDNA or gDNA that came from T cells, B-cell-depleted T cells, or PBMCs.

Original processing notes: From reference gene primer amplification, estimates of nucleated cell counts were derived. The assay was immunoSEQ multiplex PCR, and TCRdb's table has in-frame clones only and misses some. That table supplies the V and J calls and clone size; D and trimming were determined from the DNA. The data contain tens of thousands of clones, roughly 89% of them singletons. The V call is TRBV9, the J call TRBJ2-1; tentatively, D is TRBD1 (7 bases). The clonotype was recovered from a man in his forties or fifties with active COVID-19. Sequences were obtained from peripheral blood. The CDR3 DNA reads TGTGCCAGCAGCGTAGGATCTTTGGGGGGACAGTCCTACAATGAGCAGTTCTTC. Amino acid sequence: CASSVGSLGGQSYNEQFF. The full variable domain, completed using reference TRBV9 and TRBJ2-1, is DSGVTQTPKHLITATGQRVTLRCSPRSGDLSVYWYQQSLDQGLQFLIQYYNGEERAKGNILERFSAQQFPDLHSELNLSSLELGDSALYFCASSVGSLGGQSYNEQFFGPGTRLTVL.